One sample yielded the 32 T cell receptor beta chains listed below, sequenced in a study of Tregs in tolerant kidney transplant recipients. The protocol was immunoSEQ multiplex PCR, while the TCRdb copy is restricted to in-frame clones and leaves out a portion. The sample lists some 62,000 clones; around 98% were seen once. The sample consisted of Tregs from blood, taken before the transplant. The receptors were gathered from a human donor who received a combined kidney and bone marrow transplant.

CDR3 bases: TGTGCCAGCAGCTATTTAGCGCGGTCTACGCAGTATTTT. Protein: CASSYLARSTQYF. V and J are TRBV5-4 and TRBJ2-3; D may be TRBD2 (5 bases). The CDR3 spans 13 residues. The V and J ends lost 3 bases and 8 bases respectively, with 13 bases between them. The germline CDR1 and CDR2 sequences are SGHNT and YYREEE (reference sequence).

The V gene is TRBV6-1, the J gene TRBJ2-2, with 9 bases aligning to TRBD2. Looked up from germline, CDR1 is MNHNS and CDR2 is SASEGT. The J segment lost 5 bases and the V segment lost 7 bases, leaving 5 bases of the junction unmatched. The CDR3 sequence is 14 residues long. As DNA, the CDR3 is TGTGCCAGCACGAGCGGGAGGTATACCGGGGAGCTGTTTTTT. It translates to CASTSGRYTGELFF.

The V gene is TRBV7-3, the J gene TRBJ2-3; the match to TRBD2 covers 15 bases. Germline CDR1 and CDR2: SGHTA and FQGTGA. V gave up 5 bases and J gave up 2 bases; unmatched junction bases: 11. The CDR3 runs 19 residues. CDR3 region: CASSPVPGLAGGFTDTQYF. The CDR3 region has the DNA TGTGCCAGCAGCCCTGTCCCGGGACTAGCGGGAGGTTTCACAGATACGCAGTATTTT.

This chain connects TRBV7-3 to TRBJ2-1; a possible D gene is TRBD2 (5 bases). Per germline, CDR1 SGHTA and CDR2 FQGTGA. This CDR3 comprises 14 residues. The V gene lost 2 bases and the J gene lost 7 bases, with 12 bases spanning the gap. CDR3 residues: CASSLGGGTNEQFF. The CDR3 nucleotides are TGTGCCAGCAGCTTAGGCGGAGGAACTAATGAGCAGTTCTTC. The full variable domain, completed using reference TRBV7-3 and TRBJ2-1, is GAGVSQTPSNKVTEKGKYVELRCDPISGHTALYWYRQSLGQGPEFLIYFQGTGAADDSGLPNDRFFAVRPEGSVSTLKIQRTERGDSAVYLCASSLGGGTNEQFFGPGTRLTVL.

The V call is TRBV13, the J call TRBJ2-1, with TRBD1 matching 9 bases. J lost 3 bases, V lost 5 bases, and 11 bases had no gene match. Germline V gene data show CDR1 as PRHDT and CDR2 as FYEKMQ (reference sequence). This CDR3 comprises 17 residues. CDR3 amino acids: CASSPLGTGRIYNEQFF. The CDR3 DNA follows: TGTGCCAGCAGCCCCCTAGGGACAGGGCGGATCTACAATGAGCAGTTCTTC.

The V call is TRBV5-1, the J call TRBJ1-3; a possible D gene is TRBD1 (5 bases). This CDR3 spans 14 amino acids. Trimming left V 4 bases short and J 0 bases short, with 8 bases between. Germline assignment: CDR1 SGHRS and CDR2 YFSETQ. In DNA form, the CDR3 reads TGCGCCAGCAGCCCAGGGAACTCTGGAAACACCATATATTTT. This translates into CASSPGNSGNTIYF.

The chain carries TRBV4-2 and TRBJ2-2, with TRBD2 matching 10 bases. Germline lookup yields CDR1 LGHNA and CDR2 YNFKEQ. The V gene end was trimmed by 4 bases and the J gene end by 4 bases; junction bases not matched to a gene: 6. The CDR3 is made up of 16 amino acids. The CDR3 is CASSPTSGVGTGELFF. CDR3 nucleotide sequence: TGTGCCAGCAGCCCAACTAGCGGGGTTGGCACCGGGGAGCTGTTTTTT.

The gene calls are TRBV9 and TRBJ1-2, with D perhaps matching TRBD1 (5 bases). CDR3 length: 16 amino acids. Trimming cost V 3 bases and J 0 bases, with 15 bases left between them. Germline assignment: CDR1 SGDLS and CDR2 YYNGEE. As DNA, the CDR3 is TGTGCCAGCAGCGCCGCCAGGGAACTCTCTAACTATGGCTACACCTTC. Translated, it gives CASSAARELSNYGYTF.

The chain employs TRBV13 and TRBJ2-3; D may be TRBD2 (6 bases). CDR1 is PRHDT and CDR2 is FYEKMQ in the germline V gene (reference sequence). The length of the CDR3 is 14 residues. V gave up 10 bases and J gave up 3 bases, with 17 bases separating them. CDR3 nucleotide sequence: TGTGCCACCTCCCTGGGGGGTTTTACAGATACGCAGTATTTT. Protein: CATSLGGFTDTQYF.

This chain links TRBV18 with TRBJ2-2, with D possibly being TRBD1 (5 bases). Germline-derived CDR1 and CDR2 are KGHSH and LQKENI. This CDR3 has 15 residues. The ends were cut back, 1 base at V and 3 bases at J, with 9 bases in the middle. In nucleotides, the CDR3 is TGTGCCAGCTCACCACATCCCAGGGACACCGGGGAGCTGTTTTTT. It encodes CASSPHPRDTGELFF.

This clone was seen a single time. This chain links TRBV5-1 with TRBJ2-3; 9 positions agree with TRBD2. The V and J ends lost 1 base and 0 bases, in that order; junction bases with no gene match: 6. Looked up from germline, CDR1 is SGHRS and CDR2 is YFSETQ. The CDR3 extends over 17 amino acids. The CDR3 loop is CASSLMASGTSTDTQYF. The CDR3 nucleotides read TGCGCCAGCAGCTTGATGGCTAGCGGGACTAGCACAGATACGCAGTATTTT. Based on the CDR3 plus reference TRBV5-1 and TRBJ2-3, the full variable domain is KAGVTQTPRYLIKTRGQQVTLSCSPISGHRSVSWYQQTPGQGLQFLFEYFSETQRNKGNFPGRFSGRQFSNSRSEMNVSTLELGDSALYLCASSLMASGTSTDTQYFGPGTRLTVL.

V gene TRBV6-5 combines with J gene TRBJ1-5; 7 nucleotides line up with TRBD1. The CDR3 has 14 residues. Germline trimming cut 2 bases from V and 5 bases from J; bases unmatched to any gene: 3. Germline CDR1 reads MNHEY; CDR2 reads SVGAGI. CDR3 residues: CASSYRGPHQPQHF. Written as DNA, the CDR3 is TGTGCCAGCAGTTACAGGGGGCCCCATCAGCCCCAGCATTTT.

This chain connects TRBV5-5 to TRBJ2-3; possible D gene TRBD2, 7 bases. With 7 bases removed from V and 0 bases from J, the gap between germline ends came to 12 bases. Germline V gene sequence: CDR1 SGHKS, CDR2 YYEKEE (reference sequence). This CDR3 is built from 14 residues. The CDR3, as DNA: TGTGCCAGCGCCCGCGGGGGCAGCACAGATACGCAGTATTTT. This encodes CASARGGSTDTQYF.

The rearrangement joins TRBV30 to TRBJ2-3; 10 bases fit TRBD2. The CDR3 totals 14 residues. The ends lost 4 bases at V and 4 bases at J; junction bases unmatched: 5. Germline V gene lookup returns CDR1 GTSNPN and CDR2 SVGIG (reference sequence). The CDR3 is CAWMVAGGSDTQYF. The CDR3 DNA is TGTGCCTGGATGGTAGCGGGAGGTTCAGATACGCAGTATTTT.

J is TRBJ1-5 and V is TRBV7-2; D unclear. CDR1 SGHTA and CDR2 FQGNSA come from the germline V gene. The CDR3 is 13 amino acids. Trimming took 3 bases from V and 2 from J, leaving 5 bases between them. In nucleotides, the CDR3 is TGTGCCAGCAGCTTCAGTCGCAATCAGCCCCAGCATTTT. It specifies CASSFSRNQPQHF. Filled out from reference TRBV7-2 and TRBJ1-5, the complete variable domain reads GAGVSQSPSNKVTEKGKDVELRCDPISGHTALYWYRQSLGQGLEFLIYFQGNSAPDKSGLPSDRFSAERTGGSVSTLTIQRTQQEDSAVYLCASSFSRNQPQHFGDGTRLSIL.

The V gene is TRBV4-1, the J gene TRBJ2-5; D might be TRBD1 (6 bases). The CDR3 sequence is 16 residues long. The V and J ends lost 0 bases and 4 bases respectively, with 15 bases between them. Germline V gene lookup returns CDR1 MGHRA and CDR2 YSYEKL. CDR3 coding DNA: TGCGCCAGCAGCCAAGAAGCGGCAGGGGTGAGAGAGACCCAGTACTTC. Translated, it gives CASSQEAAGVRETQYF.

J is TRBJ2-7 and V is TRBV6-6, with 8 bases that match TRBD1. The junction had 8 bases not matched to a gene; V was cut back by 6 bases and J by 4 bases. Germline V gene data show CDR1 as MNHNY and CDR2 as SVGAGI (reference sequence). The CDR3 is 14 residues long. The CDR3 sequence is CASRAGQGEYEQYF. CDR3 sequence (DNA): TGTGCCAGCAGAGCCGGACAGGGCGAGTACGAGCAGTACTTC.

The CDR3 here is CASISRGNEQFF. In nucleotides, the CDR3 is TGTGCCAGCATTTCGCGGGGGAATGAGCAGTTCTTC. The chain recombines TRBV6-5 with TRBJ2-1; TRBD2 matches 7 bases. The CDR3 is 12 residues long. Germline V gene sequence: CDR1 MNHEY, CDR2 SVGAGI. The ends lost 7 bases at V and 7 bases at J; junction bases unmatched: 4.

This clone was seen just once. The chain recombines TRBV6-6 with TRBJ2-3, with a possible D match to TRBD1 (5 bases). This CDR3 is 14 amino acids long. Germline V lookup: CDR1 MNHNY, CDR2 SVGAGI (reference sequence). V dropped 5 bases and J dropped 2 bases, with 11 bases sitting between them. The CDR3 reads CASSPTVFTDTQYF. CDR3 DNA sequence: TGTGCCAGCAGTCCGACAGTTTTCACAGATACGCAGTATTTT.

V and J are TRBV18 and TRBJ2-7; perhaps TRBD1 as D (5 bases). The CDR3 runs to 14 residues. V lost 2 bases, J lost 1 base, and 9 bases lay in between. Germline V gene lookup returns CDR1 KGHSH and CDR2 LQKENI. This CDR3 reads CASSPTAGSYEQYF. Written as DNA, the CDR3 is TGTGCCAGCTCACCAACGGCAGGGTCCTACGAGCAGTACTTC.

CDR3 amino acids: CASSATSTASGETDTQYF. The CDR3 nucleotides are TGTGCCAGCAGTGCCACGAGTACTGCTAGCGGGGAAACAGATACGCAGTATTTT. The rearrangement uses TRBV2 and TRBJ2-3; 9 bases match TRBD2. The CDR3 covers 18 residues. In germline, CDR1 is SNHLY, CDR2 FYNNEI. Unmatched junction bases numbered 14, after V lost 4 bases and J lost 3 bases.

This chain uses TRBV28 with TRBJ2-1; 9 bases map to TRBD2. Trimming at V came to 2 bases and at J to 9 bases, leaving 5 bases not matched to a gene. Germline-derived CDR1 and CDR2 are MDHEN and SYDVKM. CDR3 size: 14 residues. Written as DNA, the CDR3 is TGTGCCAGCAGTTTAGCGGGGGGGCATCCTGAGCAGTTCTTC. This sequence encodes CASSLAGGHPEQFF. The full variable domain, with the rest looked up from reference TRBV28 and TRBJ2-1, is DVKVTQSSRYLVKRTGEKVFLECVQDMDHENMFWYRQDPGLGLRLIYFSYDVKMKEKGDIPEGYSVSREKKERFSLILESASTNQTSMYLCASSLAGGHPEQFFGPGTRLTVL.

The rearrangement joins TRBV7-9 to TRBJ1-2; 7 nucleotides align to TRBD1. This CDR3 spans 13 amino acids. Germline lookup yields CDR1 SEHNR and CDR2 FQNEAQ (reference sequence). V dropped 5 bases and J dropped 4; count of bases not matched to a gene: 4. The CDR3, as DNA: TGTGCCAGCAGCCCGGGACAGCCCTATGGCTACACCTTC. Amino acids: CASSPGQPYGYTF.

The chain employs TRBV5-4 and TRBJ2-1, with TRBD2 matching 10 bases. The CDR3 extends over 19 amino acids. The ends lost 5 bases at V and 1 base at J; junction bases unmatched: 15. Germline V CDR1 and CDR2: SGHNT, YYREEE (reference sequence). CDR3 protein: CASSLDGFLAGDSYNEQFF. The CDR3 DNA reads TGTGCCAGCAGTCTCGACGGGTTTCTAGCGGGAGATTCCTACAATGAGCAGTTCTTC. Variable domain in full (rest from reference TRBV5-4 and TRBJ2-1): ETGVTQSPTHLIKTRGQQVTLRCSSQSGHNTVSWYQQALGQGPQFIFQYYREEENGRGNFPPRFSGLQFPNYSSELNVNALELDDSALYLCASSLDGFLAGDSYNEQFFGPGTRLTVL.

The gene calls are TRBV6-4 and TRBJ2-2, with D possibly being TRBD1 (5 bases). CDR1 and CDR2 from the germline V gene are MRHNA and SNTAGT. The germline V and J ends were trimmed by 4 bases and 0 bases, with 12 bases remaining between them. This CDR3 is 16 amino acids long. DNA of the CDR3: TGTGCCAGCAGTGCCATTGGGGCCTCGAACACCGGGGAGCTGTTTTTT. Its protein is CASSAIGASNTGELFF.

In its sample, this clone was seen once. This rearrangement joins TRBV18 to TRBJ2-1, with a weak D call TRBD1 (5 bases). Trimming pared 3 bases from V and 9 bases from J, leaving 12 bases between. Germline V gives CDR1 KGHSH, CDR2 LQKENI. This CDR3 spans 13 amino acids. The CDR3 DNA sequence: TGTGCCAGCTCACCTGCCTGGGGCAGTGAGCAGTTCTTC. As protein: CASSPAWGSEQFF. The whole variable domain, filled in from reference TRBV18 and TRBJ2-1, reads NAGVMQNPRHLVRRRGQEARLRCSPMKGHSHVYWYRQLPEEGLKFMVYLQKENIIDESGMPKERFSAEFPKEGPSILRIQQVVRGDSAAYFCASSPAWGSEQFFGPGTRLTVL.

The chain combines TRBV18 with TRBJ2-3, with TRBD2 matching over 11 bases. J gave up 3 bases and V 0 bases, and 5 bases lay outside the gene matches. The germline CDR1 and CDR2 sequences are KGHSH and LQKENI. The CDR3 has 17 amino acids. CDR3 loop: CASSPPVAGGRTDTQYF. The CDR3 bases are TGTGCCAGCTCACCACCGGTAGCGGGAGGGAGAACAGATACGCAGTATTTT.

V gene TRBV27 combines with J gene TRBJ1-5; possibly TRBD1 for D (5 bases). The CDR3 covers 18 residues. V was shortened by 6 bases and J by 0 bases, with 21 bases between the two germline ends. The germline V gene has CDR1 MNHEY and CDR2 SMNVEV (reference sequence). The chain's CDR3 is CASRNRGPRLDSNQPQHF. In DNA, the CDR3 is TGTGCCAGCAGAAATAGGGGCCCGCGACTCGATAGCAATCAGCCCCAGCATTTT.

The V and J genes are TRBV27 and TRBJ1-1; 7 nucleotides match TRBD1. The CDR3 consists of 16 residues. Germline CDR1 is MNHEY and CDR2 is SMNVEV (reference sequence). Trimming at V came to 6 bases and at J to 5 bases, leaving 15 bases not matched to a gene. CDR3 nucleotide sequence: TGTGCCAGCAGCTCCAGGCGCACAGGGGTTTGGACTGAAGCTTTCTTT. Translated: CASSSRRTGVWTEAFF.

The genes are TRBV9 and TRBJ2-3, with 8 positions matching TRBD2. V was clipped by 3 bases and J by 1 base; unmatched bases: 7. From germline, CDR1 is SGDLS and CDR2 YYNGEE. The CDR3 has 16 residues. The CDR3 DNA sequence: TGTGCCAGCAGCGGAGTACTAGCGGCCCGCACAGATACGCAGTATTTT. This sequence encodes CASSGVLAARTDTQYF.

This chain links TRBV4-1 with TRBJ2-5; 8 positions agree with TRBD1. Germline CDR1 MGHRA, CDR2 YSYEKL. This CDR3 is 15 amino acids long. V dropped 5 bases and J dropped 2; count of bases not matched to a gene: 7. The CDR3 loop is CASSSTGAGQETQYF. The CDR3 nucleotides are TGCGCCAGCAGCTCGACAGGGGCAGGGCAAGAGACCCAGTACTTC.

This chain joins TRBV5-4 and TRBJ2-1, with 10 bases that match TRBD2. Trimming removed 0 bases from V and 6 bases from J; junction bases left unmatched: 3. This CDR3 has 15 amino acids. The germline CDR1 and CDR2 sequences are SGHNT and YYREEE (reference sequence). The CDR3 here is CASSLERGGLNEQFF. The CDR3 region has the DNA TGTGCCAGCAGCTTGGAGCGGGGGGGCCTCAATGAGCAGTTCTTC.